This T cell receptor (beta chain) was identified in a study of blood T cell repertoires in COVID-19. Sequenced by immunoSEQ multiplex PCR; TCRdb stores in-frame clones only, minus some. The sample carries roughly 270,000 clones, approximately 88% recorded once. Trimming pared 5 bases from V and 0 bases from J, leaving 16 bases between. CDR1 is LNHNV, CDR2 YYDKDF, per germline (reference sequence). The CDR3 extends over 16 amino acids. The sample consisted of peripheral blood. The V and J genes are TRBV15 and TRBJ2-5; D is possibly TRBD2 (6 bases). This clonotype originated in a man younger than 30 with active or convalescent COVID-19. This CDR3 reads CATSGEDGVYQETQYF. The CDR3 DNA follows: TGTGCCACCAGCGGGGAGGATGGGGTGTACCAAGAGACCCAGTACTTC.